This TCR beta chain was observed in a study of OX40 agonist ivuxolimab in advanced cancers. The CDR3 length is 15 residues. The V end lost 8 bases, the J end lost 5 bases, and 21 bases lay between the germline ends. The method was immunoSEQ multiplex PCR; TCRdb's version includes in-frame clones alone and lacks a portion of them. The table has under 70,000 clones, approximately 83% seen once. J is TRBJ1-1 and V is TRBV6-7; perhaps TRBD1 as D (5 bases). TRBV6-7 is identified as an open reading frame with a role that is uncertain. The sample in question was CD4+ or CD8+ T cells sorted from blood, obtained in a trial of the OX40 agonist ivuxolimab. This receptor was taken from an adult with an advanced solid tumor such as melanoma, head and neck, liver or kidney cancer. As DNA, the CDR3 is TGTGCCAGCGGACAACTAGCTCGGAGGGGTACTGAAGCTTTCTTT. Protein product: CASGQLARRGTEAFF.